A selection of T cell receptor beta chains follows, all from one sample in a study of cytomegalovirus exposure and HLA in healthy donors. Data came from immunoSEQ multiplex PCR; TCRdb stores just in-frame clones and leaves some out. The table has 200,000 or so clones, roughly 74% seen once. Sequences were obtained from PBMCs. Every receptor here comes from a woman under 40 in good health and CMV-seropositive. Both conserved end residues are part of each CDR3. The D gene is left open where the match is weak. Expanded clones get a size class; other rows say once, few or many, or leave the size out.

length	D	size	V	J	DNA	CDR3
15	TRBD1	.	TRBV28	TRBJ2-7	TGTGCCAGCACCCATCCCGGGACAGGGGTCTACGAGCAGTACTTC	CASTHPGTGVYEQYF
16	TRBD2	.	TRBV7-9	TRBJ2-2	TGTGCCAGCAGCTTGGGGCGGGAGGGCCCCACCGGGGAGCTGTTTTTT	CASSLGREGPTGELFF
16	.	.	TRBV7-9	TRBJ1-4	TGTGCCAGCAGCCAGAGACAGGCCCCGGTAGGGGAAAAACTGTTTTTT	CASSQRQAPVGEKLFF
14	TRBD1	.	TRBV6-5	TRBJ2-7	TGTGCCAGCAGTTACTCGGGGACAGGGGACGAGCAGTACTTC	CASSYSGTGDEQYF
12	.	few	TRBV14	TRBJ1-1	TGTGCCAGCAGCCAAAGGGGCACTGAAGCTTTCTTT	CASSQRGTEAFF
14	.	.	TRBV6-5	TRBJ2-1	TGTGCCAGCAGTTACGTATCTCCCTACAATGAGCAGTTCTTC	CASSYVSPYNEQFF
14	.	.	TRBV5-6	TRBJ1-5	TGTGCCAGCAGCTTGGGTGGGGGGAATCAGCCCCAGCATTTT	CASSLGGGNQPQHF
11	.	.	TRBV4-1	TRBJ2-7	TGCGCCAGCAGCCTTTATTCCGAGCAGTACTTC	CASSLYSEQYF
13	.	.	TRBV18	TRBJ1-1	TGTGCCAGCTCACAATCCCGGGATACTGAAGCTTTCTTT	CASSQSRDTEAFF
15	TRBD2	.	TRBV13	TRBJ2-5	TGTGCCAGCAGCTCCCGGAGCGGGAAGCAAGAGACCCAGTACTTC	CASSSRSGKQETQYF
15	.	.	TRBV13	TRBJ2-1	TGTGCCAGCAGCTCCGCTAGTGGCGCCTACAATGAGCAGTTCTTC	CASSSASGAYNEQFF
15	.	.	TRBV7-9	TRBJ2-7	TGTGCCAGCAGTTCGCAGCAGGGGCTCCTCTACGAGCAGTACTTC	CASSSQQGLLYEQYF
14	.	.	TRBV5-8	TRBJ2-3	TGTGCCACAAGTCTACAGGGCGGGACAGATACGCAGTATTTT	CATSLQGGTDTQYF
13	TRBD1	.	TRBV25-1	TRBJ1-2	TGTGCCAGCAGCGGACAGGGCTTCTATGGCTACACCTTC	CASSGQGFYGYTF
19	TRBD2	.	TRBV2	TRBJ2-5	TGTGCCAGCAGTGAGGGGCAGGGAAGACTAGCGGGGACTCAAGAGACCCAGTACTTC	CASSEGQGRLAGTQETQYF
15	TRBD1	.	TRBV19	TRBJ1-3	TGTGCCAGTAGCAAGTCGACAGGGTCCGGAAACACCATATATTTT	CASSKSTGSGNTIYF
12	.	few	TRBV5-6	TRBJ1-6	TGTGCCAGCAGCTTGGCCAAGGGAGCCCTCCACTTT	CASSLAKGALHF
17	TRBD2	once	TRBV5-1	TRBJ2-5	TGCGCCAGCAGCTTGTCGTCTGGACTAGCGGGGAGGGAGACCCAGTACTTC	CASSLSSGLAGRETQYF
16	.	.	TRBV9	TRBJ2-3	TGTGCCAGCAGCGTAGGGGCTAGCGCGGGCACAGATACGCAGTATTTT	CASSVGASAGTDTQYF
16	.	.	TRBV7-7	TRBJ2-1	TGTGCTAGCAGCTGGCCCCTACGGGGGAGCCACAATGAGCAGTTCTTC	CASSWPLRGSHNEQFF
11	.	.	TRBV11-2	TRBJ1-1	TGTGCCAGCAGCTTAAGGGGAGAAGCTTTCTTT	CASSLRGEAFF
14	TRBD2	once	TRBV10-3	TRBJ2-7	TGTGCCATCAGCGGGGCTAGCGGACCCTACGAGCAGTACTTC	CAISGASGPYEQYF
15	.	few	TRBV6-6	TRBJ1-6	TGTGCCAGCAGTTACTGGCAGGGTGAAGTTTCACCCCTCCACTTT	CASSYWQGEVSPLHF
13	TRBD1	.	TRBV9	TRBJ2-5	TGTGCCAGCAGCGTAGGGGACAGGCAGACCCAGTACTTC	CASSVGDRQTQYF
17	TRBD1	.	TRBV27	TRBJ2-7	TGTGCCAGCAGTTATCCGGGACAGGGAGGTCACTCCTACGAGCAGTACTTC	CASSYPGQGGHSYEQYF
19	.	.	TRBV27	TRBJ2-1	TGTGCCAGCAGTTTCATGCGCGCTTACGGGGGGCACTCCTACAATGAGCAGTTCTTC	CASSFMRAYGGHSYNEQFF